This T cell receptor beta chain was captured in a study of cytomegalovirus exposure and HLA in healthy donors. The CDR3 length is 17 residues. The germline V gene encodes CDR1 KGHSH and CDR2 LQKENI. V shed 3 bases and J shed 8 bases, with 22 bases lying between them. PCR amplification relied on 60 Vbeta primers (plus 13 Jbeta primers). Generated by immunoSEQ multiplex PCR, the TCRdb table keeps only in-frame clones and is missing some. In the table there are about 130,000 clones, about two thirds of which are singletons. The source is a woman in her sixties or seventies in good health and CMV-seropositive. The sequenced material came from PBMCs. The gene calls are TRBV18 and TRBJ1-4; maybe TRBD1 (5 bases). The CDR3 bases are TGTGCCAGCTCACCGAGGTCCGGGGACTCACTGGGAGAAAAACTGTTTTTT. Amino acids: CASSPRSGDSLGEKLFF.